This T cell receptor (beta chain) was identified during a study of a mutant IDH1 vaccine in newly diagnosed glioma. Study-wide background: Most patients had radiochemotherapy with temozolomide before enrollment; others had one alone.

Using immunoSEQ multiplex PCR, the repertoire was profiled, and TCRdb retains in-frame clones only, with some absent. The sample shows 35,000 to 50,000 clones, about 92% of them seen only once. General study findings and limits: Pseudoprogression apparently tracked independently of changes in top peripheral T cell clonotypes.

This CDR3 is built from 15 residues. V gave up 5 bases and J gave up 4 bases, with 18 bases separating them. Germline lookup yields CDR1 MDHEN and CDR2 SYDVKM. Time point denoted: week 35, safety follow-up. The investigators gave 300 ug of mutant IDH1 20-mer peptide in each vaccine dose, together with topical imiquimod. Donors had new WHO grade 3 or 4 IDH1-mutant, ATRX-lost astrocytomas. Notes on this clone: The antigen is unknown.

The clonotype comes from a man aged 50 to 60 with glioma. This sample comprised PBMCs, obtained from a glioma patient whose treatment included an IDH1 peptide vaccine. The chain couples TRBV28 to TRBJ2-7; D tentatively reads TRBD1 or TRBD2 (5 bases each). As DNA, the CDR3 is TGTGCCAGCAGTCCACCCGGGGCGACAAAGTACGAGCAGTACTTC. Protein sequence: CASSPPGATKYEQYF.